This passage covers 20 T cell receptor beta chains from one sample sequenced in a study of identical twins. MiXCR, applied by TCRdb to the 5' RACE reads, yields one record per CDR3 protein. The table lists about 460,000 distinct CDR3 sequences, 14% of them singletons. The same sample was also used in a study of yellow fever vaccine responses in identical twins.

The sample was CD4+ T cells sorted from blood. Receptor source: a woman between 18 and 30 years old in good health.

The CDR3 DNA reads TGTGCCATCAGTGAGCCCTTACAGGGGAACTATGGCTACACCTTC. It translates to CAISEPLQGNYGYTF. The chain joins TRBV10-3 to TRBJ1-2; 7 bases are shared with TRBD1. This CDR3 region has 15 residues. CDR1 ENHRY and CDR2 SYGVKD come from the germline V gene. V shed 2 bases and J 2 bases; nucleotides not matched to a gene: 5.

The chain recombines TRBV20-1 with TRBJ2-2; a weak D match, TRBD2 (6 bases). Per the germline V gene, CDR1 is DFQATT and CDR2 is SNEGSKA (reference sequence). Trimming removed 2 bases from V and 5 bases from J, with 6 bases in between. The CDR3 has 12 residues. The CDR3 region has the DNA TGCAGTGCTAGACGGGGGACCGGGGAGCTGTTTTTT. This encodes CSARRGTGELFF.

CDR3 region: CSVKASDSYNEQFF. In nucleotides, the CDR3 is TGCAGCGTCAAAGCTAGCGACTCCTACAATGAGCAGTTCTTC. The chain employs TRBV29-1 and TRBJ2-1; a weak D match, TRBD2 (6 bases). Trimming removed 6 bases from V and 0 bases from J, with 12 bases in between. CDR3 length equals 14 residues. Germline V gene data show CDR1 as SQVTM and CDR2 as ANQGSEA.

This clonotype was seen only once. The CDR3: CATSRDWTGAPYEQYF. In DNA form, the CDR3 reads TGTGCCACCAGCAGAGATTGGACAGGGGCCCCCTACGAGCAGTACTTC. The genes are TRBV15 and TRBJ2-7, with TRBD1 matching over 9 bases. Unmatched junction bases numbered 5, after V lost 0 bases and J lost 2 bases. CDR1 and CDR2 (germline): LNHNV, YYDKDF (reference sequence). The CDR3 has 16 amino acids.

This clonotype was found many times. The genes are TRBV4-2 and TRBJ2-7; the match to TRBD2 covers 8 bases. The trim removed 0 bases at V and 3 bases at J, leaving 7 bases unmatched. Germline CDR1 LGHNA, CDR2 YNFKEQ. This CDR3 has 16 residues. The CDR3 region is CASSQDGGLAGYEQYF. CDR3 DNA: TGTGCCAGCAGCCAAGACGGAGGGCTAGCGGGCTACGAGCAGTACTTC.

The chain links TRBV11-2 to TRBJ2-7; 7 nucleotides agree with TRBD2. In germline, CDR1 is SGHAT, CDR2 FQNNGV. CDR3 length: 16 residues. J gave up 3 bases and V 6 bases, and 14 bases lay outside the gene matches. The CDR3 DNA follows: TGTGCCAGCAGGTATAACACGGGGGAGGGCGTCTACGAGCAGTACTTC. Amino acid sequence: CASRYNTGEGVYEQYF.

The rearrangement joins TRBV15 to TRBJ2-2; TRBD1 might be the D (6 bases). The V gene's germline CDR1 is LNHNV and CDR2 YYDKDF (reference sequence). The CDR3 loop spans 14 amino acids. Trimming stripped 3 bases from V and 5 bases from J, with 10 bases between. CDR3 sequence reads: CATSRDSRTGELFF. The CDR3 DNA reads TGTGCCACCAGCAGGGACAGTCGGACCGGGGAGCTGTTTTTT.

The chain carries TRBV10-3 and TRBJ2-1; TRBD2 might be the D (6 bases). Deletions cut 0 bases from V and 12 bases from J, with 15 bases between. Germline lookup yields CDR1 ENHRY and CDR2 SYGVKD. The CDR3 has 14 amino acids. For the CDR3, the DNA is TGTGCCATCAGTGAGTCAACACTTGGGACTTGGCAGTTCTTC. Protein sequence: CAISESTLGTWQFF.

This clonotype was counted a few times. The chain has TRBV29-1 and TRBJ2-1; 10 bases agree with TRBD2. CDR1 and CDR2 from the germline V gene are SQVTM and ANQGSEA. V gave up 1 base and J gave up 4 bases; unmatched junction bases: 10. This CDR3 has 17 residues. The CDR3 DNA reads as TGCAGCGTTGAAGTGTCGGCTAGCGGGAGAGTGTACAATGAGCAGTTCTTC. Translating it yields CSVEVSASGRVYNEQFF.

The chain links TRBV12-3 or TRBV12-4 to TRBJ2-1; TRBD2 agrees at 12 bases. The junction had 5 bases not matched to a gene; V was cut back by 4 bases and J by 13 bases. The CDR3 sequence is 13 residues long. The CDR3 region is CASSSSGGAVQFF. CDR3 nucleotides: TGTGCCAGCAGTTCTAGCGGGGGGGCCGTTCAGTTCTTC.

The V and J genes are TRBV5-1 and TRBJ2-7, with 15 bases that match TRBD2. J was trimmed by 2 bases and V by 5 bases; bases with no gene match: 8. CDR1 and CDR2 from the germline V gene are SGHRS and YFSETQ. The CDR3 has 17 amino acids. The CDR3 DNA follows: TGCGCCAGCAGAGCGGGACTAGCGGGAGGAGTGGCCTACGAGCAGTACTTC. Translation: CASRAGLAGGVAYEQYF.

The rearrangement links TRBV20-1 to TRBJ2-1; 8 nucleotides line up with TRBD2. With V trimmed by 2 bases and J by 1 base, 4 bases remained unmatched. Looked up from germline, CDR1 is DFQATT and CDR2 is SNEGSKA (reference sequence). CDR3 size: 15 residues. CDR3 in DNA: TGCAGTGCTAGACCGCTAGCGGGTTCCTACAATGAGCAGTTCTTC. Translating it yields CSARPLAGSYNEQFF.

The gene calls are TRBV3-1 and TRBJ2-3; 7 bases match TRBD1. The J segment lost 3 bases and the V segment lost 2 bases, leaving 5 bases of the junction unmatched. Germline V gene lookup returns CDR1 LGHDT and CDR2 YNNKEL (reference sequence). The CDR3 spans 15 residues. The CDR3 DNA sequence: TGTGCCAGCAGCCAACGACAGGGTTGGACAGATACGCAGTATTTT. This gives the protein CASSQRQGWTDTQYF.

The chain has TRBV7-9 and TRBJ2-7; D is ambiguous. Germline lookup yields CDR1 SEHNR and CDR2 FQNEAQ (reference sequence). The CDR3 loop spans 12 amino acids. V was shortened by 6 bases and J by 1 base, with 7 bases between the two germline ends. The CDR3 spells CASSIRSYEQYF. CDR3 DNA sequence: TGTGCCAGCAGTATAAGGTCCTACGAGCAGTACTTC.

This chain connects TRBV7-2 to TRBJ1-6, with 10 positions matching TRBD1. J was trimmed by 8 bases and V by 5 bases; bases with no gene match: 6. This CDR3 is built from 15 residues. CDR1 is SGHTA, CDR2 FQGNSA, per germline. The CDR3 loop reads CASSLGDRGDSPLHF. In DNA form, the CDR3 reads TGTGCCAGCAGCCTTGGGGACAGGGGTGATTCACCCCTCCACTTT.

This clonotype has just a few counts. CDR3 in amino acids: CASSQDSAGATFTDTQYF. CDR3 DNA: TGTGCCAGCAGCCAAGATTCGGCAGGAGCGACTTTCACAGATACGCAGTATTTT. The rearrangement joins TRBV3-1 to TRBJ2-3; D gene uncertain. The V end lost 0 bases, the J end lost 2 bases, and 18 bases lay between the germline ends. Germline V gene sequence: CDR1 LGHDT, CDR2 YNNKEL (reference sequence). The CDR3 has 18 amino acids.

This clonotype was found a few times. This sequence joins TRBV24-1 and TRBJ2-1; 7 positions agree with TRBD2. Germline CDR1 is KGHDR and CDR2 is SFDVKD. This CDR3 spans 14 amino acids. After removal of 5 bases from V and 8 bases from J, the junction contained 8 bases not matched to a gene. CDR3 nucleotides: TGTGCCACCAGTGGGGTCGGGGGGAGCTATGAGCAGTTCTTC. Protein: CATSGVGGSYEQFF.

The table lists this clonotype with many counts. The rearrangement joins TRBV6-2 or TRBV6-3 to TRBJ2-7; TRBD1 aligns across 9 bases. This CDR3 has 13 residues. From germline, CDR1 is MNHEY and CDR2 SVGEGT. Germline trimming cut 5 bases from V and 3 bases from J; bases unmatched to any gene: 2. The CDR3 DNA reads as TGTGCCAGCAGTAGGACAGGGGACTACGAGCAGTACTTC. Amino acids: CASSRTGDYEQYF.

This chain links TRBV3-1 with TRBJ2-5; D gene uncertain. V was shortened by 1 base and J by 5 bases, with 11 bases between the two germline ends. The CDR3 consists of 14 residues. Germline values: CDR1 LGHDT, CDR2 YNNKEL (reference sequence). This CDR3 is CASSQASDRETQYF. In DNA, the CDR3 is TGTGCCAGCAGCCAAGCCAGCGACCGCGAGACCCAGTACTTC.

A few counts support this clonotype. The chain uses TRBV12-3 or TRBV12-4 and TRBJ2-7; no clear D gene. The CDR3 has 14 residues. V shed 6 bases and J shed 0 bases, with 12 bases lying between them. The CDR3 is CASRPGRSSYEQYF. Written as DNA, the CDR3 is TGTGCCAGCAGACCCGGACGGAGCTCCTACGAGCAGTACTTC.